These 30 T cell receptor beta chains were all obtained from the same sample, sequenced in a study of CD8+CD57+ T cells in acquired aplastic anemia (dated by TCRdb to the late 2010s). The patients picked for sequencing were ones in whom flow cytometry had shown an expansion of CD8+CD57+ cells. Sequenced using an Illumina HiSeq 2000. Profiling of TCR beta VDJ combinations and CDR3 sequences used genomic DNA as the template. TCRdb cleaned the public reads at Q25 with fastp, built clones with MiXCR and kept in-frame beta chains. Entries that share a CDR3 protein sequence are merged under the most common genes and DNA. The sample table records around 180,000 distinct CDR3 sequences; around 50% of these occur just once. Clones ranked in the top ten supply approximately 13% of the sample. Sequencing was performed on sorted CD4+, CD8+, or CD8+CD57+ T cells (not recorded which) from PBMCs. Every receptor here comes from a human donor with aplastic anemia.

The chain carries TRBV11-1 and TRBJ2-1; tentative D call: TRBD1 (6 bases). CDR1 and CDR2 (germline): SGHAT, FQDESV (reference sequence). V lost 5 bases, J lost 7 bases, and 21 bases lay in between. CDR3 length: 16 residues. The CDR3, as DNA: TGTGCCAGCAGCAGTACCCGACAGGCTTCCGTGAATGAGCAGTTCTTC. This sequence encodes CASSSTRQASVNEQFF.

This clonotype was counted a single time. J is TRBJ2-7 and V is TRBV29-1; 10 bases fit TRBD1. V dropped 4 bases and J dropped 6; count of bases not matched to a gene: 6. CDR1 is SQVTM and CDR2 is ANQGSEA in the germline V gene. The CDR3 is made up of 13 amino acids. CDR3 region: CSVGGTGASEQYF. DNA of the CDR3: TGCAGCGTTGGGGGGACAGGGGCATCCGAGCAGTACTTC.

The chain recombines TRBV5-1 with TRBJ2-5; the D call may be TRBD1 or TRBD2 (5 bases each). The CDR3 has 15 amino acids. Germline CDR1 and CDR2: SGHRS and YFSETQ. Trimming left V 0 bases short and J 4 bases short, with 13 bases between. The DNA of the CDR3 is TGCGCCAGCAGCTTGGCGTTCATTGGGGGAGAGACCCAGTACTTC. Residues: CASSLAFIGGETQYF.

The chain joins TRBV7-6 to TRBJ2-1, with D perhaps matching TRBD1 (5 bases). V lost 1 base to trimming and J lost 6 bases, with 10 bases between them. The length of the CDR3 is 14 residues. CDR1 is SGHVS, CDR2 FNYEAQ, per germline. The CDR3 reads CASSLGRGINEQFF. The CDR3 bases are TGTGCCAGCAGCTTAGGAAGGGGTATCAATGAGCAGTTCTTC.

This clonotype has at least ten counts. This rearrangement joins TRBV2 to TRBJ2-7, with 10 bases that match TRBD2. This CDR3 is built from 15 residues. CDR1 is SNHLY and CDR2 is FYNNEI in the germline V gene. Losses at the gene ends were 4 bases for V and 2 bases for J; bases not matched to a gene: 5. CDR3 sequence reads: CASSGSSGGAYEQYF. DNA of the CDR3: TGTGCCAGCAGTGGATCGAGCGGGGGGGCCTACGAGCAGTACTTC.

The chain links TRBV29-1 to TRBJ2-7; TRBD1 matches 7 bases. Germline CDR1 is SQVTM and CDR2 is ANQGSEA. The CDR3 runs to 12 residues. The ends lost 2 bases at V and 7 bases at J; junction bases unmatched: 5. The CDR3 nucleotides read TGCAGCGTTGAACAGGGGGTGCGAGAGCAGTACTTC. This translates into CSVEQGVREQYF.

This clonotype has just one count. The CDR3 loop is CAGGISGGLTDTQYF. Written as DNA, the CDR3 is TGTGCCGGAGGCATAAGCGGGGGGCTCACAGATACGCAGTATTTT. J is TRBJ2-3 and V is TRBV10-3, with 9 nucleotides matching TRBD2. Germline CDR1 is ENHRY and CDR2 is SYGVKD. This CDR3 contains 15 residues. V lost 11 bases, J lost 2 bases, and 11 bases stayed unmatched.

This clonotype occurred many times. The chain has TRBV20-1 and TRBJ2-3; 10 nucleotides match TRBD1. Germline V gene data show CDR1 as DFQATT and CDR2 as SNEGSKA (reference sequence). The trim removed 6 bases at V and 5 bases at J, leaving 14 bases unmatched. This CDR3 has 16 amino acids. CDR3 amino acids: CSAKTPGQGSIDTQYF. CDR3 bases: TGCAGTGCCAAGACTCCGGGACAGGGGTCTATAGATACGCAGTATTTT.

Written as DNA, the CDR3 is TGTGCCAGCAGTGAAGGGACAGCAGCCCATGAGCAGTTCTTC. This translates into CASSEGTAAHEQFF. This chain connects TRBV25-1 to TRBJ2-1; 7 nucleotides match TRBD1. The ends lost 2 bases at V and 8 bases at J; junction bases unmatched: 6. This CDR3 region has 14 residues. Germline V gene data show CDR1 as MGHDK and CDR2 as SYGVNS.

Here the CDR3 reads CASSLDRQAWPGEQYF. As DNA, the CDR3 is TGTGCCAGCAGCTTAGATCGCCAGGCCTGGCCCGGGGAGCAGTACTTC. The chain uses TRBV11-2 and TRBJ2-7; D is ambiguous. From germline, CDR1 is SGHAT and CDR2 FQNNGV. This CDR3 region has 16 residues. Between the trimmed V and J ends, which lost 0 bases and 7 bases, there was a span of 19 bases.

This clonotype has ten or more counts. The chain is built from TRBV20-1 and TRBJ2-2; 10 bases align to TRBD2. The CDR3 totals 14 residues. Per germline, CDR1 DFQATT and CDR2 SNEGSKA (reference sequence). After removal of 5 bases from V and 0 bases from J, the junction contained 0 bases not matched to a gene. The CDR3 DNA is TGCAGTGCTGGACTAGCGGCGAACACCGGGGAGCTGTTTTTT. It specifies CSAGLAANTGELFF.

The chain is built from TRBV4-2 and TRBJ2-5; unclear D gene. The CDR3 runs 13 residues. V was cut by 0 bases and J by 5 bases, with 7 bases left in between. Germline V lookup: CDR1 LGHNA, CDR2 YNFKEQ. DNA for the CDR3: TGTGCCAGCAGCCAAGAGAGGACGGAGACCCAGTACTTC. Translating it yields CASSQERTETQYF.

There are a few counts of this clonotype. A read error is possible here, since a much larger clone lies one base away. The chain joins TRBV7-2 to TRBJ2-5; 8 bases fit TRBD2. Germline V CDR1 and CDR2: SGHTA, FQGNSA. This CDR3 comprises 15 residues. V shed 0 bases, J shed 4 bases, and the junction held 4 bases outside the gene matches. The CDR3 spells CASSLAHGGGETQYF. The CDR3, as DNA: TGTGCCAGCAGCTTAGCACACGGGGGGGGAGAGACCCAGTACTTC. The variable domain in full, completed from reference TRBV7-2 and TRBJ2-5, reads GAGVSQSPSNKVTEKGKDVELRCDPISGHTALYWYRQSLGQGLEFLIYFQGNSAPDKSGLPSDRFSAERTGGSVSTLTIQRTQQEDSAVYLCASSLAHGGGETQYFGPGTRLLVL.

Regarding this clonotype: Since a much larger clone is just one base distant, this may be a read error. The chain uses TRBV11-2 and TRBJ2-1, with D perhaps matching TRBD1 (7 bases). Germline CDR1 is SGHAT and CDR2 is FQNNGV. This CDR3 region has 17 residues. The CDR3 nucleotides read TGTGCCAGCGGCTTAGATCAAGTCAAGGCAGGGGGGCATGAGCAGTTCTTC. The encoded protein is CASGLDQVKAGGHEQFF.

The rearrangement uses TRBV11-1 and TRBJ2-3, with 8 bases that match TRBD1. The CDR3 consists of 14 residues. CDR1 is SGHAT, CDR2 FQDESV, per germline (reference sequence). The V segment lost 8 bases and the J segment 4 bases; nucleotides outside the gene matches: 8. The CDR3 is CASGWTGRSDTQYF. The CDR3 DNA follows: TGTGCCAGCGGATGGACAGGGCGGTCAGATACGCAGTATTTT.

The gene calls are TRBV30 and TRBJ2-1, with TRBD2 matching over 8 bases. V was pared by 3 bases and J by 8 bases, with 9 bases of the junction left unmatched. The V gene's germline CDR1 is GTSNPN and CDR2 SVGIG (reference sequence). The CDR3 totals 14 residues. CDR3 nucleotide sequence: TGTGCCTGGAGGCCGACGGGGGGGCCCTATGAGCAGTTCTTC. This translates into CAWRPTGGPYEQFF.

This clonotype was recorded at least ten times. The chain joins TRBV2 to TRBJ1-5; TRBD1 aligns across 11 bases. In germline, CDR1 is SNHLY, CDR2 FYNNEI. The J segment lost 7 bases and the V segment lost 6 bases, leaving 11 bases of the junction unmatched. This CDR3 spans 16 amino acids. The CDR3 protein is CASRPGQGARGQPQHF. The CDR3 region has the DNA TGTGCCAGCAGACCTGGACAGGGGGCGCGGGGGCAGCCCCAGCATTTT.

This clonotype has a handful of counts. Written as DNA, the CDR3 is TGCGCCAGCAGCTCAGGGACTGGCGGGGGAGAGCAGTTCTTC. Amino acid sequence: CASSSGTGGGEQFF. This chain joins TRBV5-1 and TRBJ2-1; the match to TRBD2 covers 7 bases. Germline trimming cut 3 bases from V and 10 bases from J; bases unmatched to any gene: 10. Germline V gene sequence: CDR1 SGHRS, CDR2 YFSETQ. This CDR3 spans 14 amino acids.

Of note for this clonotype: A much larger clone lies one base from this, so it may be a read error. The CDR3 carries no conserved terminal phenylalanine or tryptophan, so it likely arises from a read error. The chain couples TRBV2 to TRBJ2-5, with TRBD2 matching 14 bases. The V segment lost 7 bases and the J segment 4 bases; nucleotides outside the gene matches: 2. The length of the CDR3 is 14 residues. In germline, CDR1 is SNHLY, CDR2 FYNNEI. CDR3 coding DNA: TGTGCCAGCAAAGGACTAGCGGGGGGAGAGACCCAGTACATC. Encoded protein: CASKGLAGGETQYI.

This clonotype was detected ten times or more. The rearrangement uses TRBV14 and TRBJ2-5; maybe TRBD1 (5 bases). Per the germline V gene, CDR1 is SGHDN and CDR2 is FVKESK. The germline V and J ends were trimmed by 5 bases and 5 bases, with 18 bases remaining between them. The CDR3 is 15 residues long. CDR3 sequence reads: CASSYQRGIQETQYF. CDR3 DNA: TGTGCCAGCAGCTATCAAAGGGGTATTCAGGAGACCCAGTACTTC.

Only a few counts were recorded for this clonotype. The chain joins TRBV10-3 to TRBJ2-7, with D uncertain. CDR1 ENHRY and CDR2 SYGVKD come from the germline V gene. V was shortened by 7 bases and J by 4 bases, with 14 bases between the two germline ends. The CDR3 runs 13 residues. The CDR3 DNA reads TGTGCCATCATGACTTCCCACACTTACGAGCAGTACTTC. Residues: CAIMTSHTYEQYF.

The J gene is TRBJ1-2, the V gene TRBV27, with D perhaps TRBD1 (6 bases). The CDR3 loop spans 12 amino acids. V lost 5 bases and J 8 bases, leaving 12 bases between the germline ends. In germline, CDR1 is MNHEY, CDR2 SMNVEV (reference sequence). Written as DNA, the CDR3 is TGTGCCAGCAGTCCCAGGGGTTTGGGCTACACCTTC. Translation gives CASSPRGLGYTF.

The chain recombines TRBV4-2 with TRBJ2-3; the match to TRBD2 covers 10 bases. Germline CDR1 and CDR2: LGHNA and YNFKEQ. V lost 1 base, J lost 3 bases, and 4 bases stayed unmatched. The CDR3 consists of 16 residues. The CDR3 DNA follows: TGTGCCAGCAGCCAAGGAGCGGGGGGGACGACAGATACGCAGTATTTT. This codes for CASSQGAGGTTDTQYF.

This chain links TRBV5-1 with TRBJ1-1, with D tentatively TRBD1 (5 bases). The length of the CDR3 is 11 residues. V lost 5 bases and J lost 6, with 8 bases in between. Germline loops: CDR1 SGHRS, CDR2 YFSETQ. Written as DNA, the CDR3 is TGCGCCAGCAGATCACAGGCTGAAGCTTTCTTT. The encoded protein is CASRSQAEAFF.

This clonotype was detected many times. The CDR3 is CASPPSAYNSPLHF. The CDR3 DNA follows: TGTGCCAGCCCCCCGAGCGCCTATAATTCACCCCTCCACTTT. The V gene is TRBV6-1, the J gene TRBJ1-6; D gene uncertain. V lost 8 bases, J lost 2 bases, and 10 bases lay in between. The CDR3 length is 14 residues. Germline CDR1 reads MNHNS; CDR2 reads SASEGT.

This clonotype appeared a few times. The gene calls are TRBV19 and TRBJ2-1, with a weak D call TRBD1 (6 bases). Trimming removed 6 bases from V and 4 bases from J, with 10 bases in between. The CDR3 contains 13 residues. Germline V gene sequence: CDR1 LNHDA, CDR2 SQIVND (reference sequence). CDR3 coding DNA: TGTGCCAGTAGCCCGACAGGATACAATGAGCAGTTCTTC. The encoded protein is CASSPTGYNEQFF.

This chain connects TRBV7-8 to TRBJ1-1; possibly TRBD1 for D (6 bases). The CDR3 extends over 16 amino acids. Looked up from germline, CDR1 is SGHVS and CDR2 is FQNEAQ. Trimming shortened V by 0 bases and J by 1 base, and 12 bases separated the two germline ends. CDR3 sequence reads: CASSLARGHPNTEAFF. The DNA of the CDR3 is TGTGCCAGCAGCTTAGCGAGGGGACATCCGAACACTGAAGCTTTCTTT.

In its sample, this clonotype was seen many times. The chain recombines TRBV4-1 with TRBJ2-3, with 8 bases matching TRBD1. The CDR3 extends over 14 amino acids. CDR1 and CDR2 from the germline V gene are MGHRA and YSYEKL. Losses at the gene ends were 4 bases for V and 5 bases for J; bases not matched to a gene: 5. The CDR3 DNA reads TGCGCCAGCAGCCCTGGACAGGGTAAAGATACGCAGTATTTT. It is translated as CASSPGQGKDTQYF.

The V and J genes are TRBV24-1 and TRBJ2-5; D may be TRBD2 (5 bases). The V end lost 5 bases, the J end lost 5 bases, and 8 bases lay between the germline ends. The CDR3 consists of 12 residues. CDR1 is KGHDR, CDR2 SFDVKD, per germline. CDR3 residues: CATSAPGETQYF. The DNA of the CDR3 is TGTGCCACCAGTGCCCCGGGGGAGACCCAGTACTTC.

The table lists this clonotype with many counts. CDR3 protein: CASSLVQGANYGYTF. CDR3 DNA: TGTGCCAGCAGTTTAGTCCAGGGGGCCAACTATGGCTACACCTTC. This sequence joins TRBV12-3 or TRBV12-4 and TRBJ1-2; 8 bases are shared with TRBD1. The CDR3 has 15 residues. Trimming removed 1 base from V and 2 bases from J; junction bases left unmatched: 3.